In its sample, the clone carrying this T cell receptor (beta chain) was seen a few times. Antigen specificity is unknown. The germline gives CDR1 MNHEY, CDR2 SMNVEV (reference sequence). Unmatched junction bases numbered 1, after V lost 0 bases and J lost 2 bases. The CDR3 consists of 15 residues. It was from unfractionated whole blood that total RNA was extracted. The entry originates in a study of human T cells and chemical hapten exposure. Study-wide background: Per-sample TCR yield variation was attributed mainly to small pooled library volume differences. Overall study findings and caveats: With regard to DPC sensitization, TCRs above 1 in 1000 frequency did not change.

Individual cDNA molecules each carried unique molecular identifiers attached by the library. TCRdb re-called the 5' RACE reads with MiXCR, one entry per CDR3 protein. This table holds 110,000 or so distinct CDR3 sequences, around 20% found once. The TCR was taken from a human donor in good health. The chain recombines TRBV27 with TRBJ1-3; 7 bases fit TRBD1. The CDR3 region is CASSLSTGTGNTIYF. As DNA, the CDR3 is TGTGCCAGCAGTTTATCGACAGGGACTGGAAACACCATATATTTT.